What follows describes a single T cell receptor beta chain. The antigen is unknown. This CDR3 is 14 amino acids long. The ends lost 5 bases at V and 7 bases at J; junction bases unmatched: 11. Looked up from germline, CDR1 is SQVTM and CDR2 is ANQGSEA. The sample is drawn from a study of cytomegalovirus exposure and HLA in healthy donors. Points from the study as a whole: Later analysis demonstrated an association between a missense DCLRE1C variant and TCR beta V- and J-gene trimming. The listing of roughly 160 TCR beta chains classed them as cytomegalovirus-associated. An analysis that came later showed most CMV-associated TCR beta chains appearing HLA-restricted.

With 60 Vbeta and 13 Jbeta primers, the PCR was carried out. The protocol was immunoSEQ multiplex PCR, while the TCRdb copy is restricted to in-frame clones and leaves out a portion. The sample lists roughly 200,000 clones; around 75% were seen once. The chain is built from TRBV29-1 and TRBJ2-3; 8 bases line up with TRBD2. The specimen sequenced was PBMCs. This TCR was sampled from a male donor in good health and CMV-seronegative. The CDR3 is CSVLLADEGYTQYF. As DNA, the CDR3 is TGCAGCGTTTTACTAGCGGACGAGGGGTATACGCAGTATTTT.